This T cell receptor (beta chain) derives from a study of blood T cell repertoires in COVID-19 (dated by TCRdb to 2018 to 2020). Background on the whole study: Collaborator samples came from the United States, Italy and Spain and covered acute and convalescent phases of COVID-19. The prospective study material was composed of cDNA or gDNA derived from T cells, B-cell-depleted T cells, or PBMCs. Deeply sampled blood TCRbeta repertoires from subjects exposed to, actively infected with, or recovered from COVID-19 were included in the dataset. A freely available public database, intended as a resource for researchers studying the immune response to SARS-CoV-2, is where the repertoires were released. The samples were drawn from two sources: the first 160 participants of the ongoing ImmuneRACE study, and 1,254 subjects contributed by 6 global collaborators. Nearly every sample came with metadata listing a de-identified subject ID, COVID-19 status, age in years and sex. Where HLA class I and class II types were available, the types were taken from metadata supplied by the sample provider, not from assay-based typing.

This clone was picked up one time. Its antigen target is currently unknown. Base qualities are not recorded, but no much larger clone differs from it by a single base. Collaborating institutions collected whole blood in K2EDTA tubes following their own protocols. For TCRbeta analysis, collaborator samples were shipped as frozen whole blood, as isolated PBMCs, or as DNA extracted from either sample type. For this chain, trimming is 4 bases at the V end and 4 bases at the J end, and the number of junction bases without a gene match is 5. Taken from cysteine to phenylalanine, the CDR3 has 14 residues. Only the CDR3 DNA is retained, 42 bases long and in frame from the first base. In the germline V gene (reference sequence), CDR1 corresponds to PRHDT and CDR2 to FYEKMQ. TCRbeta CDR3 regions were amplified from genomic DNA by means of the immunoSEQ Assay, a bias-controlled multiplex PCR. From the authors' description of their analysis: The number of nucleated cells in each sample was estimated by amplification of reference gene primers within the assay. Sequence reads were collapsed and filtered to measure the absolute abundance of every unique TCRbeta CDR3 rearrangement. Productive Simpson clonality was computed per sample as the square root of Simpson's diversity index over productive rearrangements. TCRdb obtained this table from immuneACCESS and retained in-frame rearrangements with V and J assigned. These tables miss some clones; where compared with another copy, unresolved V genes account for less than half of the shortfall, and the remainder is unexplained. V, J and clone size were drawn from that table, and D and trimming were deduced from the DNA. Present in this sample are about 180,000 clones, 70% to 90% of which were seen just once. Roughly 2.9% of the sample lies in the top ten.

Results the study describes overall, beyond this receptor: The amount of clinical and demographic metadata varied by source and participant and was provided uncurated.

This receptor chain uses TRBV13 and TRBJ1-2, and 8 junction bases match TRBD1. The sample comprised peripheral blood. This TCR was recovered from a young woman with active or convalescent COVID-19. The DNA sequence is TGTGCCAGCAGCTCGCGCCAGGGGGCCTATGGCTACACCTTC. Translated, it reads CASSSRQGAYGYTF.